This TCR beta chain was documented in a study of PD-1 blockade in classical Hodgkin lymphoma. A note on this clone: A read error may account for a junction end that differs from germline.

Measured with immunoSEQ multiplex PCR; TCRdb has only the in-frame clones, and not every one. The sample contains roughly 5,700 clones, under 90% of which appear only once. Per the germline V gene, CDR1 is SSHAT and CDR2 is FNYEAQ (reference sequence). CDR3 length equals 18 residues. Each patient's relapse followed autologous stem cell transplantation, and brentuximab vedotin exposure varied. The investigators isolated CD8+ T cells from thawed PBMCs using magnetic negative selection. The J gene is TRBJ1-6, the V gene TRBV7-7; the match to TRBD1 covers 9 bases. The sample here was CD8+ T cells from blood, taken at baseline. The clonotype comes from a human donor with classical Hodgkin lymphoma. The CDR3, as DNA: TGTGCTAGCAGCCCCACAGGGGGCGCTGAGGTGCGTAATTCCCCCCTCCACTTT. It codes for CASSPTGGAEVRNSPLHF. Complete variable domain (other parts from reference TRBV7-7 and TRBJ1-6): GAGVSQSPRYKVTKRGQDVTLRCDPISSHATLYWYQQALGQGPEFLTYFNYEAQPDKSGLPSDRFSAERPEGSISTLTIQRTEQRDSAMYRCASSPTGGAEVRNSPLHFGNGTRLTVT.